The T cell receptor beta chain described here comes from a study of long-term antiretroviral therapy in people with HIV. Broader study findings: No data were available on ART adherence, viral resistance or therapy changes.

V lost 5 bases and J 4 bases, leaving 2 bases between the germline ends. Germline V gives CDR1 MNHNS, CDR2 SASEGT. The CDR3 runs 11 residues. Note on this clone: The antigen is unknown.

Run at survey level, the immunoSEQ assay was version v3.0. The data were produced by immunoSEQ multiplex PCR, yet TCRdb's version contains in-frame clones alone and is incomplete. The data show about 15,000 clones, with almost 90% seen just once and under 15% held by the top ten. One or more pre-ART and two or more post-ART PBMC samples were available from each donor. The material was unsorted PBMCs, obtained 2.3 years before starting antiretroviral therapy. This sequence originates from a woman aged 25-40 years with HIV. V and J are TRBV6-1 and TRBJ1-4; D not resolved. CDR3 sequence reads: CASSFNEKLFF. The CDR3 region has the DNA TGTGCCAGCAGTTTTAATGAAAAACTGTTTTTT.